This T cell receptor (beta chain) was profiled in a study of blood T cell repertoires in COVID-19 (dated by TCRdb to 2018 to 2021). About the investigation overall: Samples covering the acute and convalescent phases of COVID-19 were provided by collaborators in the United States, Italy and Spain. The prospective study material was composed of cDNA or gDNA derived from T cells, B-cell-depleted T cells, or PBMCs. Nearly every sample came with metadata listing a de-identified subject ID, COVID-19 status, age in years and sex. Samples were obtained from the ongoing ImmuneRACE study (first 160 participants) and from some 1,200 subjects provided by 6 global collaborators. HLA class I and class II types, where available, came from metadata supplied by the sample provider rather than from assay-based typing. Subjects who had been exposed to COVID-19, were actively infected with it, or had recovered from it provided the deeply sampled blood TCRbeta repertoires that made up the dataset. The repertoires were made available in a free public database intended to serve as a resource for research on the immune response to SARS-CoV-2. Study-wide findings and limitations: The amount of clinical and demographic metadata varied by source and participant and was provided uncurated.

In Seattle, one collaborating source enrolled patients while the infection was active and tracked those patients longitudinally over the course of disease. The collaborating institutions used their own protocols to collect whole blood in K2EDTA tubes. For TCRbeta analysis, collaborator samples were shipped as frozen whole blood, as isolated PBMCs, or as DNA extracted from either sample type. For this clone: The target of this receptor is not known. No base quality information exists; no much larger clone differs at one position.

Sequences SGHNT (CDR1) and YYREEE (CDR2) are obtained from the germline V gene (reference sequence). Trimming takes 4 bases off V and 7 bases off J; junction bases not matched to a gene: 15. From its cysteine to its phenylalanine, the CDR3 spans 16 amino acids. The DNA shown is the 48-base CDR3, in frame from base 1. TCRbeta CDR3 regions were amplified from genomic DNA by means of the immunoSEQ Assay, a bias-controlled multiplex PCR. Per the authors' processing: Nucleated cell counts per sample were estimated from amplification of reference gene primers within the assay. Sequence reads were collapsed and filtered to measure the absolute abundance of every unique TCRbeta CDR3 rearrangement. For each sample, productive Simpson clonality was calculated as the square root of Simpson's diversity index over productive rearrangements. TCRdb carries this immuneACCESS record with in-frame sequences only. Its versions omit some clonotypes, under half of them owing to an unresolved V gene in the studies checked, with the rest unexplained. The V and J calls and clone size were taken over from that table, and D and trimming were inferred from the DNA. Within this sample are about 430,000 clones, with around 90% of them counted one time only. Roughly 0.76% of the sample is taken by the ten largest.

The material sequenced was peripheral blood. The sequence links TRBV5-4 to TRBJ2-7, with 9 bases aligning to TRBD1. This TCR was sampled from a man aged 18 to 29 with COVID-19, enrolled during active disease. The nucleotides read TGTGCCAGCAGCCCCTCGAAGGGACAGGGCTTCGGGGAGCAGTACTTC. Its translation is CASSPSKGQGFGEQYF.